This T cell receptor (beta chain) was captured in a study of technical replicates of blood from a few donors. This clone is a singleton in its sample. The germline CDR1 and CDR2 sequences are SGHTA and FQGTGA. V lost 0 bases, J lost 9 bases, and 9 bases lay in between. The CDR3 runs 13 residues. TCRdb's copy holds only in-frame clones and misses some; the assay was immunoSEQ multiplex PCR. The table has some 15,000 clones, about 85% seen once. The rearrangement uses TRBV7-3 and TRBJ2-1; D uncertain. The sequenced sample consisted of PBMCs. The sequence was collected from a human donor in good health. CDR3 region: CASSLTTVGEQFF. Here the CDR3 DNA reads TGTGCCAGCAGCTTAACTACGGTCGGTGAGCAGTTCTTC.